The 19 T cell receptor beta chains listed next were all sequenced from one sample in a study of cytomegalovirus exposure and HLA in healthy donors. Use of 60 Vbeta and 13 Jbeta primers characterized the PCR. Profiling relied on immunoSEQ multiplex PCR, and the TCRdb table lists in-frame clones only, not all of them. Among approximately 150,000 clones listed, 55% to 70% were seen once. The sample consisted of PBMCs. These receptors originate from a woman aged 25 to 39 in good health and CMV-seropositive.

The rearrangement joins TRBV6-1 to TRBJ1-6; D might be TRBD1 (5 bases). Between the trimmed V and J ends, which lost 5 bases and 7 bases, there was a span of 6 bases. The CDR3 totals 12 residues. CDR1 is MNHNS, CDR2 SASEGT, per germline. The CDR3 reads CASSTGNSPLHF. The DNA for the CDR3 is TGTGCCAGCAGTACAGGAAATTCACCCCTCCACTTT.

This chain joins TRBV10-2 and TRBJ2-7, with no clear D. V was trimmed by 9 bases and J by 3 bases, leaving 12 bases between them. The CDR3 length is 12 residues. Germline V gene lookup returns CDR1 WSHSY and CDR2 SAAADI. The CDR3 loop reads CASSVIGYEQYF. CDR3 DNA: TGCGCCAGTTCGGTCATCGGCTACGAGCAGTACTTC.

CDR3 coding DNA: TGTGCCAGCAGTTTATCGGGAAAAAACATTCAGTACTTC. It translates to CASSLSGKNIQYF. The V call is TRBV28, the J call TRBJ2-4, with D possibly TRBD2 on 5 matching bases. The germline V gene has CDR1 MDHEN and CDR2 SYDVKM. This CDR3 contains 13 residues. The V end lost 1 base, the J end lost 4 bases, and 5 bases lay between the germline ends.

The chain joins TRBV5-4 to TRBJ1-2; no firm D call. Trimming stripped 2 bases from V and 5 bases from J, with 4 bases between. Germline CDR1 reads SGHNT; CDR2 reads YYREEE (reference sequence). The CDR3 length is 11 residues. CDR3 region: CASSFQYGYTF. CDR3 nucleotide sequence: TGTGCCAGCAGCTTCCAGTATGGCTACACCTTC. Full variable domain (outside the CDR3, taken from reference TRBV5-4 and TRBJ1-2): ETGVTQSPTHLIKTRGQQVTLRCSSQSGHNTVSWYQQALGQGPQFIFQYYREEENGRGNFPPRFSGLQFPNYSSELNVNALELDDSALYLCASSFQYGYTFGSGTRLTVV.

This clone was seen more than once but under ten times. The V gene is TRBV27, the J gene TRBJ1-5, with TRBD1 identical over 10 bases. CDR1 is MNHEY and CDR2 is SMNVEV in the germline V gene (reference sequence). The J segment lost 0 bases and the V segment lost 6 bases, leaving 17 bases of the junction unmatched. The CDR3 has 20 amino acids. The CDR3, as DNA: TGTGCCAGCAGGTCTTTCCTTATCGACAGGGGGCAAGATAGCAATCAGCCCCAGCATTTT. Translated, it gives CASRSFLIDRGQDSNQPQHF.

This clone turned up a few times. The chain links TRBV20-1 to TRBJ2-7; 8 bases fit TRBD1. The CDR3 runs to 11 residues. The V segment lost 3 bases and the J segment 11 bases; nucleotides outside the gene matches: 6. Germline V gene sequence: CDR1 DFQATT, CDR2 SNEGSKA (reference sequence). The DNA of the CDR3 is TGCAGTGCTAGCCTAGGACAGGGCGAGTACTTC. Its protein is CSASLGQGEYF.

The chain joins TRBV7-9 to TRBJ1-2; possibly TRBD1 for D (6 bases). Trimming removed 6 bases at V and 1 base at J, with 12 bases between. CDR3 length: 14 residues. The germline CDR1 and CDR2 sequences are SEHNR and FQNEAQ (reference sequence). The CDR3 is CASSFQGRNYGYTF. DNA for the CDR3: TGTGCCAGCAGTTTCCAGGGGCGTAACTATGGCTACACCTTC.

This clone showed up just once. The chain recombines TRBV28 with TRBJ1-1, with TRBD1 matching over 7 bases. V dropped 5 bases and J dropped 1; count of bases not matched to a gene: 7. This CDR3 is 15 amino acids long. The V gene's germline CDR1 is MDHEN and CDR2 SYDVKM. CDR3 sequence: CASSPMGQPNTEAFF. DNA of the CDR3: TGTGCCAGCAGTCCCATGGGACAGCCGAACACTGAAGCTTTCTTT.

The CDR3 region has the DNA TGTGCCAGCAGACCGTGGGCAGGGGATACCGGGGAGCTGTTTTTT. Amino acid sequence: CASRPWAGDTGELFF. This sequence joins TRBV27 and TRBJ2-2, with a tentative D call TRBD1 (6 bases). The germline V and J ends were trimmed by 6 bases and 5 bases, with 16 bases remaining between them. Looked up from germline, CDR1 is MNHEY and CDR2 is SMNVEV (reference sequence). The CDR3 length is 15 residues.

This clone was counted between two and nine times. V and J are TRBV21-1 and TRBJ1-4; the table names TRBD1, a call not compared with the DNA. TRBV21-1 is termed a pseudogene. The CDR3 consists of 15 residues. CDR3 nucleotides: TGTGCCAGCAGCAAGGGCAGGGGGCGTGGGGAAAAACTGTTTTTT. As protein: CASSKGRGRGEKLFF.

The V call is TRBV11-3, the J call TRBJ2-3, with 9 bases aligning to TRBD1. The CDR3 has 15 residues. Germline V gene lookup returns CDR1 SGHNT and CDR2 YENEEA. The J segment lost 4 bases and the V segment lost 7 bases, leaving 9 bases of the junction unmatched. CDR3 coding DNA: TGTGCCAGCAAACTCGGGACAGGGTCCTCAGATACGCAGTATTTT. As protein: CASKLGTGSSDTQYF.

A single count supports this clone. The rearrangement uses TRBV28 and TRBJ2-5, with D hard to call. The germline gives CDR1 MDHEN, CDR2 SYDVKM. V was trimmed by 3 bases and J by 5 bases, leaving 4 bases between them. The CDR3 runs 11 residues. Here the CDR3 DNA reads TGTGCCAGCAGTTTGAGGGAGACCCAGTACTTC. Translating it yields CASSLRETQYF. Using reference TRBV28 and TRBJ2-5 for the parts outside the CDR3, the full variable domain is DVKVTQSSRYLVKRTGEKVFLECVQDMDHENMFWYRQDPGLGLRLIYFSYDVKMKEKGDIPEGYSVSREKKERFSLILESASTNQTSMYLCASSLRETQYFGPGTRLLVL.

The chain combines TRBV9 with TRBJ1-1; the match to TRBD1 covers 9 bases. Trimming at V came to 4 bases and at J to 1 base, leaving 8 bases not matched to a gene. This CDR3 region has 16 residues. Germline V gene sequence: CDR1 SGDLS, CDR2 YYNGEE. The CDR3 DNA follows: TGTGCCAGCAGCACCTACAGGGGGCTAGAGAACACTGAAGCTTTCTTT. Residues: CASSTYRGLENTEAFF.

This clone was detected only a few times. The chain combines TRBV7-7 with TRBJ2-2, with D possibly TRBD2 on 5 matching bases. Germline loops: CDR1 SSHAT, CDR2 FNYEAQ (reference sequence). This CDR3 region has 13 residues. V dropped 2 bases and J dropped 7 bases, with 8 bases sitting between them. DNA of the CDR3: TGTGCCAGCAGCTTAAGGGAGAACGGGGAGCTGTTTTTT. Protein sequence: CASSLRENGELFF.

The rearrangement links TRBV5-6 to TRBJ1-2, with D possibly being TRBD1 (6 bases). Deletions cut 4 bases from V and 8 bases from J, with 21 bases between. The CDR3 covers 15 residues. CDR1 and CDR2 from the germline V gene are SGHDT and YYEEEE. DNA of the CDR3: TGTGCCAGCAGCACGGACAGCCGCTCCCTCTACGGCTACACCTTC. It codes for CASSTDSRSLYGYTF.

The CDR3 sequence is CASSEFSSSRSEQYF. CDR3 nucleotide sequence: TGTGCCAGCAGTGAATTTTCGTCATCTCGGAGCGAGCAGTACTTC. V and J are TRBV6-1 and TRBJ2-7; the D is unclear. V gave up 2 bases and J gave up 6 bases, with 17 bases separating them. This CDR3 has 15 residues. The germline V gene encodes CDR1 MNHNS and CDR2 SASEGT.

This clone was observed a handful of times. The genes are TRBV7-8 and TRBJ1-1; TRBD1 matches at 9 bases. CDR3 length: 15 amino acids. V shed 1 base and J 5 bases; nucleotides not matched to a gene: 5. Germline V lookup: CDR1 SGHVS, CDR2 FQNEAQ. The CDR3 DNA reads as TGTGCCAGCAGCTTAGGGAGACAGGGGGTGACTGAAGCTTTCTTT. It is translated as CASSLGRQGVTEAFF.

The CDR3 nucleotides read TGTGCCAGCAGCTTAGACAGGGGAAGTTACGAGCAGTACTTC. Residues: CASSLDRGSYEQYF. The genes are TRBV7-2 and TRBJ2-7; 7 bases agree with TRBD1. Germline V gives CDR1 SGHTA, CDR2 FQGNSA. The CDR3 runs to 14 residues. With V trimmed by 1 base and J by 4 bases, 4 bases remained unmatched.

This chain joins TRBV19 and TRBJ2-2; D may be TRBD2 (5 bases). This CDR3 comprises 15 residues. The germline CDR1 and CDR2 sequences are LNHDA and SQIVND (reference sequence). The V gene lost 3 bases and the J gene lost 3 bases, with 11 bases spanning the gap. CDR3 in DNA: TGTGCCAGTAGTATCCCGGGGAAACACACCGGGGAGCTGTTTTTT. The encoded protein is CASSIPGKHTGELFF.